What follows are 31 T cell receptor beta chains derived from one specimen sequenced in a study of identifying expanded T cells in peripheral blood. Sequencing used immunoSEQ multiplex PCR; TCRdb keeps in-frame clones, though not all of them. Among more than 55,000 clones listed, approximately 89% were seen once. The sequencing sample was made of blood. The origin of the receptors is a person aged 18 to 75 in good health.

The chain's CDR3 is CASSLGTTGGGPDTQYF. The CDR3 DNA reads TGTGCCAGCAGCTTGGGGACTACCGGAGGGGGCCCAGATACGCAGTATTTT. The chain links TRBV9 to TRBJ2-3; D may be TRBD1 or TRBD2 (7 bases each). V was pared by 4 bases and J by 4 bases, with 22 bases between. Germline CDR1 and CDR2: SGDLS and YYNGEE. This CDR3 spans 17 amino acids.

The chain couples TRBV7-9 to TRBJ2-7, with 7 bases that match TRBD1. V was pared by 5 bases and J by 0 bases, with 13 bases of the junction left unmatched. Germline V gene lookup returns CDR1 SEHNR and CDR2 FQNEAQ (reference sequence). The CDR3 has 17 amino acids. For the CDR3, the DNA is TGTGCCAGCAGCCAATCGGGACAGTGGAAACACTCCTACGAGCAGTACTTC. It specifies CASSQSGQWKHSYEQYF.

The chain uses TRBV6-6 and TRBJ1-1; TRBD1 might be the D (5 bases). Germline CDR1 reads MNHNY; CDR2 reads SVGAGI (reference sequence). The CDR3 totals 11 residues. Trimming left V 2 bases short and J 8 bases short, with 6 bases between. The CDR3 DNA reads TGTGCCAGCAGTTACGACAGCGAAGCTTTCTTT. Its protein product is CASSYDSEAFF.

The chain couples TRBV21-1 to TRBJ2-7; the table's D gene call, TRBD2, was not cross checked with the DNA. TRBV21-1 is a pseudogene segment. The CDR3 sequence is 12 residues long. For the CDR3, the DNA is TGTGCCAGCTGGCGAAGGGAGCCATCCCTCTACTTC. It encodes CASWRREPSLYF.

This clone was counted once. V is TRBV18 and J is TRBJ1-2; 10 nucleotides match TRBD1. The CDR3 is made up of 14 amino acids. Per germline, CDR1 KGHSH and CDR2 LQKENI. Losses at the gene ends were 3 bases for V and 4 bases for J; bases not matched to a gene: 2. CDR3 amino acids: CASSPGQGVYGYTF. In DNA, the CDR3 is TGTGCCAGCTCACCCGGACAGGGGGTCTATGGCTACACCTTC.

The CDR3 is CASSRTFYNEQFF. CDR3 bases: TGTGCCAGCAGTCGCACGTTTTACAATGAGCAGTTCTTC. The rearrangement links TRBV6-5 to TRBJ2-1; no clear D gene. The CDR3 consists of 13 residues. V lost 5 bases, J lost 4 bases, and 9 bases lay in between. The germline CDR1 and CDR2 sequences are MNHEY and SVGAGI.

J is TRBJ1-6 and V is TRBV27, with 9 nucleotides matching TRBD1. This CDR3 comprises 16 residues. Germline assignment: CDR1 MNHEY and CDR2 SMNVEV (reference sequence). V shed 4 bases and J 7 bases; nucleotides not matched to a gene: 8. The CDR3 sequence: CASSSPGQGLNSPLHF. The CDR3 DNA reads TGTGCCAGCAGTTCACCCGGACAGGGGTTAAATTCACCCCTCCACTTT.

V gene TRBV10-1 combines with J gene TRBJ2-7; TRBD2 matches at 10 bases. CDR3 size: 17 residues. Trimming removed 4 bases from V and 2 bases from J; junction bases left unmatched: 11. Germline V gene sequence: CDR1 WNHNN, CDR2 SYGVQD (reference sequence). CDR3 loop: CASSGDPSGRRAYEQYF. As DNA, the CDR3 is TGCGCCAGCAGTGGGGATCCTAGCGGGAGAAGGGCCTACGAGCAGTACTTC.

The CDR3 DNA reads TGCGCCAGCAGCCCTACACTAGCGAACTTCTACGAGCAGTACTTC. This translates into CASSPTLANFYEQYF. This chain connects TRBV4-1 to TRBJ2-7, with 7 bases aligning to TRBD2. This CDR3 is 15 amino acids long. Trimming took 4 bases from V and 3 from J; bases not matched to a gene: 9. Germline lookup yields CDR1 MGHRA and CDR2 YSYEKL.

The chain has TRBV9 and TRBJ2-4; no firm D call. The germline gives CDR1 SGDLS, CDR2 YYNGEE. CDR3 length equals 11 residues. Trimming removed 4 bases from V and 8 bases from J, with 7 bases in between. DNA for the CDR3: TGTGCCAGCAGCAATGGCGACATTCAGTACTTC. The encoded protein is CASSNGDIQYF.

This chain links TRBV2 with TRBJ2-7; 9 nucleotides match TRBD1. CDR1 and CDR2 (germline): SNHLY, FYNNEI. V gave up 8 bases and J gave up 2 bases; unmatched junction bases: 10. The CDR3 is made up of 15 amino acids. Here the CDR3 reads CASGPGTGYTYEQYF. The CDR3 DNA follows: TGTGCCAGCGGTCCCGGGACAGGGTATACCTACGAGCAGTACTTC.

The chain employs TRBV5-4 and TRBJ1-2; D remains unclear. In germline, CDR1 is SGHNT, CDR2 YYREEE (reference sequence). V was shortened by 2 bases and J by 2 bases, with 7 bases between the two germline ends. CDR3 size: 13 residues. As DNA, the CDR3 is TGTGCCAGCAGCTTTGAAGGGAACTATGGCTACACCTTC. It specifies CASSFEGNYGYTF.

The chain is built from TRBV19 and TRBJ1-1, with no clear D. Trimming removed 1 base from V and 0 bases from J, with 6 bases in between. There are 14 residues in the CDR3. Germline CDR1 reads LNHDA; CDR2 reads SQIVND (reference sequence). CDR3 coding DNA: TGTGCCAGTAGTATAGGGAACATGAACACTGAAGCTTTCTTT. Translation gives CASSIGNMNTEAFF. Variable domain in full (rest from reference TRBV19 and TRBJ1-1): DGGITQSPKYLFRKEGQNVTLSCEQNLNHDAMYWYRQDPGQGLRLIYYSQIVNDFQKGDIAEGYSVSREKKESFPLTVTSAQKNPTAFYLCASSIGNMNTEAFFGQGTRLTVV.

This clone has just one count. The V gene is TRBV4-1, the J gene TRBJ2-7, with D unresolved. Germline CDR1 MGHRA, CDR2 YSYEKL. The length of the CDR3 is 15 residues. The ends were cut back, 2 bases at V and 0 bases at J, with 11 bases in the middle. CDR3 loop: CASSQLLRSSYEQYF. As DNA, the CDR3 is TGCGCCAGCAGCCAATTACTACGGAGCTCCTACGAGCAGTACTTC.

The chain combines TRBV13 with TRBJ2-3; no clear D. Germline lookup yields CDR1 PRHDT and CDR2 FYEKMQ (reference sequence). V gave up 5 bases and J gave up 6 bases, with 9 bases separating them. CDR3 size: 12 residues. CDR3 in DNA: TGTGCCAGCAGCCCTACTTTCGATACGCAGTATTTT. Amino acid sequence: CASSPTFDTQYF.

There are a few counts of this clone. The chain recombines TRBV7-2 with TRBJ1-1, with 9 bases fitting TRBD1. The CDR3 loop spans 16 amino acids. Germline V lookup: CDR1 SGHTA, CDR2 FQGNSA. The junction had 6 bases not matched to a gene; V was cut back by 4 bases and J by 0 bases. The CDR3 region is CASSSGTGYMNTEAFF. Written as DNA, the CDR3 is TGTGCCAGCAGCTCCGGGACAGGGTACATGAACACTGAAGCTTTCTTT.

This clone was counted a few times. The chain employs TRBV5-3 and TRBJ2-1; no definite D call. TRBV5-3 is an open reading frame whose function is uncertain. The CDR3 length is 13 residues. Trimming shortened V by 4 bases and J by 5 bases, and 10 bases separated the two germline ends. DNA for the CDR3: TGTGCCAGAAGCCCCCTTTTGGACAATGAGCAGTTCTTC. Amino acids: CARSPLLDNEQFF.

The chain combines TRBV27 with TRBJ2-3; 8 bases are shared with TRBD2. V lost 5 bases to trimming and J lost 2 bases; unmatched junction nucleotides: 12. Germline CDR1 and CDR2: MNHEY and SMNVEV (reference sequence). The CDR3 is 17 amino acids. The CDR3 bases are TGTGCCAGCAGTCCCGGTCGGGTGCGGGGGGCCACAGATACGCAGTATTTT. It yields the protein CASSPGRVRGATDTQYF.

V and J are TRBV7-9 and TRBJ2-7, with TRBD1 matching 7 bases. CDR1 SEHNR and CDR2 FQNEAQ come from the germline V gene (reference sequence). The length of the CDR3 is 17 residues. V shed 10 bases and J 0 bases; nucleotides not matched to a gene: 18. CDR3 bases: TGTGCCATCATCATTAATCGGATCCGGGACAGCTCCTACGAGCAGTACTTC. The encoded protein is CAIIINRIRDSSYEQYF.

A single count supports this clone. The rearrangement links TRBV19 to TRBJ2-7; 9 bases line up with TRBD1. Germline V gene sequence: CDR1 LNHDA, CDR2 SQIVND (reference sequence). The CDR3 length is 14 residues. Trimming took 7 bases from V and 5 from J; bases not matched to a gene: 9. As DNA, the CDR3 is TGTGCCAGTATAGGGACAGGGAATTTACACGAGCAGTACTTC. Protein product: CASIGTGNLHEQYF.

A single count supports this clone. As DNA, the CDR3 is TGTGCCTGGAGCGTTGCTACAGATACGCAGTATTTT. This gives the protein CAWSVATDTQYF. The chain combines TRBV30 with TRBJ2-3; D is unclear. V was pared by 3 bases and J by 3 bases, with 7 bases between. Germline CDR1 GTSNPN, CDR2 SVGIG (reference sequence). This CDR3 is 12 amino acids long.

This sequence joins TRBV27 and TRBJ2-7; possibly TRBD1 or TRBD2 for D (5 bases each). The V end was cut by 5 bases, the J end by 7 bases, with 18 bases between. This CDR3 has 14 amino acids. Germline CDR1 reads MNHEY; CDR2 reads SMNVEV (reference sequence). The CDR3 DNA is TGTGCCAGCAGTCATATGCCGGGACCTCAAGAGCAGTACTTC. Translating gives CASSHMPGPQEQYF.

This clone appeared a single time. The chain links TRBV6-6 to TRBJ1-5; no reliable D call. V dropped 0 bases and J dropped 1 base, with 4 bases sitting between them. The CDR3 spans 14 residues. Germline V CDR1 and CDR2: MNHNY, SVGAGI (reference sequence). Here the CDR3 reads CASSYSSSNQPQHF. The CDR3 region has the DNA TGTGCCAGCAGTTACTCGAGCAGCAATCAGCCCCAGCATTTT.

CDR3 sequence (DNA): TGTGCCAGCAGCCGACTAGCGGGGGGGCCCTACGAGCAGTACTTC. Translation gives CASSRLAGGPYEQYF. The rearrangement links TRBV28 to TRBJ2-7; 14 bases line up with TRBD2. V lost 6 bases, J lost 2 bases, and 3 bases stayed unmatched. The germline V gene has CDR1 MDHEN and CDR2 SYDVKM. This CDR3 is 15 amino acids long.

V is TRBV7-3 and J is TRBJ1-2, with 7 positions matching TRBD1. Germline V gives CDR1 SGHTA, CDR2 FQGTGA. The CDR3 length is 14 residues. V was pared by 8 bases and J by 8 bases, with 14 bases of the junction left unmatched. CDR3 loop: CASATERQGQGYTF. CDR3 DNA: TGTGCCAGCGCGACAGAGCGACAGGGTCAAGGCTACACCTTC.

The rearrangement joins TRBV7-2 to TRBJ1-3; D unclear. This CDR3 has 14 residues. Germline V CDR1 and CDR2: SGHTA, FQGNSA. Trimming cost V 5 bases and J 0 bases, with 8 bases left between them. In nucleotides, the CDR3 is TGTGCCAGCAGCCTCGGGCCCTCTGGAAACACCATATATTTT. Protein: CASSLGPSGNTIYF.

The chain joins TRBV5-1 to TRBJ1-1, with D possibly matching TRBD1 (6 bases). The length of the CDR3 is 16 residues. Trimming left V 4 bases short and J 0 bases short, with 16 bases between. Germline CDR1 is SGHRS and CDR2 is YFSETQ. The CDR3 reads CASSPAKGGMNTEAFF. CDR3 bases: TGCGCCAGCAGCCCCGCAAAGGGGGGGATGAACACTGAAGCTTTCTTT.

The CDR3, as DNA: TGTGCCAGCAGTGAAACGACAGGTGGCTCCTACAATGAGCAGTTCTTC. As protein: CASSETTGGSYNEQFF. The chain has TRBV9 and TRBJ2-1; TRBD1 might be the D (6 bases). The CDR3 contains 16 residues. V was cut by 5 bases and J by 0 bases, with 15 bases left in between. CDR1 is SGDLS and CDR2 is YYNGEE in the germline V gene.

V is TRBV19 and J is TRBJ2-7; TRBD2 matches 7 bases. V lost 2 bases, J lost 7 bases, and 14 bases stayed unmatched. This CDR3 is 16 amino acids long. Germline CDR1 LNHDA, CDR2 SQIVND (reference sequence). The CDR3 nucleotides are TGTGCCAGTAGTATAATAGGAGGCGGGGGACCGAGGGAGCAGTACTTC. Translated, it gives CASSIIGGGGPREQYF.

V usage is TRBV5-1 and J usage is TRBJ1-2; 9 bases agree with TRBD1. The germline V gene has CDR1 SGHRS and CDR2 YFSETQ. CDR3 length equals 14 residues. J was trimmed by 8 bases and V by 3 bases; bases with no gene match: 8. CDR3 sequence reads: CASSSNRGREGYTF. Written as DNA, the CDR3 is TGCGCCAGCAGCTCGAACAGGGGGCGAGAAGGCTACACCTTC.

This clone is termed medium-sized. V gene TRBV28 combines with J gene TRBJ1-2; D is unclear. The CDR3 is 12 amino acids. Per the germline V gene, CDR1 is MDHEN and CDR2 is SYDVKM. V dropped 4 bases and J dropped 0 bases, with 3 bases sitting between them. The CDR3 nucleotides are TGTGCCAGCAGTTGGTCTAACTATGGCTACACCTTC. Amino acids: CASSWSNYGYTF.